This T cell receptor beta chain appears in the sequencing data of a study of OX40 agonist ivuxolimab in advanced cancers. Points on this clone: Its antigen is not known.

Some clones are missing from TCRdb's copy, which holds only in-frame ones; the method was immunoSEQ multiplex PCR. Counted here are some 48,000 clones, about 88% occurring once; the ten biggest clones make up around 2%. CDR1 is WSHSY and CDR2 is SAAADI in the germline V gene. V was cut by 4 bases and J by 4 bases, with 3 bases left in between. CDR3 size: 11 residues. Notes on the study in general: Several nonresponders also turned out to have low normalized T-cell clonal expansion.

Material: CD4+ or CD8+ T cells sorted from blood, obtained in a trial of the OX40 agonist ivuxolimab. The TCR was taken from an adult with an advanced solid tumor such as melanoma, head and neck, liver or kidney cancer. The V and J genes are TRBV10-2 and TRBJ2-3; no clear D gene. DNA of the CDR3: TGCGCCAGCAGTGTTTCAGATACGCAGTATTTT. Its protein is CASSVSDTQYF.